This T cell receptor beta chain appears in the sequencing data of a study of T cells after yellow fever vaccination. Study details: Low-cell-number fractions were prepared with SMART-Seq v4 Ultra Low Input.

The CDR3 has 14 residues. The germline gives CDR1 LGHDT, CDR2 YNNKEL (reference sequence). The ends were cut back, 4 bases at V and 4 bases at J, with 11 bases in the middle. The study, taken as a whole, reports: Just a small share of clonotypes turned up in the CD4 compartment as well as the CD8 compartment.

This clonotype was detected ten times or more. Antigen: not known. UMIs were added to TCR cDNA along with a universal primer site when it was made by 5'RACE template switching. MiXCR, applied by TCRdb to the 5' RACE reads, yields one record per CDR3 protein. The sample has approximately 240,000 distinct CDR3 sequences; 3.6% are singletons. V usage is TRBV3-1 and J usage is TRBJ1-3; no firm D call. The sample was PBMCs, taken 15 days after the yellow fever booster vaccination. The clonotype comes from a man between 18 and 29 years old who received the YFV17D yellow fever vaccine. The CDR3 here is CASSLSGYGNTIYF. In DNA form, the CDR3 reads TGTGCCAGCAGCCTCTCGGGGTACGGAAACACCATATATTTT.